This T cell receptor beta chain derives from a study of sequential checkpoint blockade in melanoma. Study-level information: Patients were randomized 1:1 to nivolumab-then-ipilimumab or ipilimumab-then-nivolumab first-line. After both sequences, patients received maintenance nivolumab.

The data were produced by immunoSEQ multiplex PCR, yet TCRdb's version contains in-frame clones alone and is incomplete. The sample lists about 22,000 clones, around 70% seen once, with 15% to 20% in the top ten. There are 15 residues in the CDR3. The V segment lost 4 bases and the J segment 3 bases; nucleotides outside the gene matches: 5. Germline V gene sequence: CDR1 LGHNA, CDR2 YSLEER. This clone was seen just once. The treatment was: randomized to nivolumab then ipilimumab (arm A) or the reverse (arm B). DNA-damaging chemotherapy had not been given to any patient beforehand. Live CD3+CD8+ CD19− CD56− cells were sorted from PBMCs.

The chain couples TRBV4-3 to TRBJ2-1, with 8 bases aligning to TRBD2. This TCR was sampled from a human donor with melanoma. Specimen: CD8+ T cells sorted from blood (inferred from file names), collected from a patient given nivolumab and ipilimumab in sequence. CDR3 residues: CASSLGLAVYNEQFF. The CDR3 nucleotides read TGCGCCAGCAGCCTCGGACTAGCAGTCTACAATGAGCAGTTCTTC.